Listed below are T cell receptor beta chains from one sample, sequenced in a study of blood T cell repertoires in COVID-19. Generated by immunoSEQ multiplex PCR, the TCRdb table keeps only in-frame clones and is missing some. Of about 280,000 clones in the sample, about 90% were seen once. Sequences were obtained from PBMCs or T cells enriched from blood (not recorded which). Source of these receptors: a woman between 18 and 29 years old with acute COVID-19. Each CDR3 is given with its conserved first and last residue. Fields, in order: D gene, V gene, J gene, CDR3 protein. The D gene is left open where the match is weak.

TRBD1	TRBV4-1	TRBJ2-1	CASSHRTTGVSYNEQFF
NA	TRBV4-2	TRBJ1-5	CASSQETPSNQPQHF
TRBD1	TRBV27	TRBJ1-5	CASQQGNNQPQHF
TRBD1	TRBV2	TRBJ2-3	CASRTQGAITDTQYF
TRBD1	TRBV4-3	TRBJ2-7	CASSTPTDRGPYEQYF
TRBD2	TRBV7-9	TRBJ2-1	CASSLGSGSRYNEQFF
NA	TRBV3-1/TRBV3-2	TRBJ2-7	CASSQDPTSSYEQYF
TRBD2	TRBV28	TRBJ2-1	CASSLWASGSLEQFF
NA	TRBV5-1	TRBJ2-2	CASSKSGQGNTGELFF
NA	TRBV27	TRBJ1-2	CASSTLLNYGYTF
NA	TRBV27	TRBJ1-4	CASSLYRGLAEKLFF
TRBD2	TRBV3-1/TRBV3-2	TRBJ2-1	CASIPTSGSLNEQFF
TRBD2	TRBV24-1	TRBJ2-1	CATSDSGRPYNEQFF
TRBD2	TRBV18	TRBJ2-4	CASSPPFGTRDSLAKNIQYF
NA	TRBV18	TRBJ2-7	CASSPPLQFYEQYF